A single sample is the source of the 10 T cell receptor beta chains below, sequenced in a study of cytomegalovirus exposure and HLA in healthy donors. In the PCR, 60 Vbeta and 13 Jbeta primers were used. The table came from immunoSEQ multiplex PCR; TCRdb's copy has only in-frame clones and leaves some out. The data contain about 96,000 clones, 65% to 75% of them singletons. The sample taken for sequencing was PBMCs. The receptors were gathered from a female donor in good health and CMV-seropositive.

The chain couples TRBV6-1 to TRBJ2-5; 15 nucleotides agree with TRBD2. The CDR3 is 15 amino acids. Germline CDR1 MNHNS, CDR2 SASEGT. V was pared by 4 bases and J by 4 bases, with 1 base of the junction left unmatched. This chain's CDR3 is CASSGTSGGAETQYF. CDR3 coding DNA: TGTGCCAGCAGTGGGACTAGCGGGGGGGCAGAGACCCAGTACTTC.

The J gene is TRBJ1-2, the V gene TRBV7-3; the match to TRBD1 covers 8 bases. The germline gives CDR1 SGHTA, CDR2 FQGTGA. CDR3 length: 15 amino acids. V lost 6 bases and J lost 4; bases outside the gene matches: 10. The CDR3 loop reads CASRLDRVGVYGYTF. The CDR3 nucleotides are TGTGCCAGCAGACTGGACAGGGTCGGAGTCTATGGCTACACCTTC. The full variable domain, with the rest looked up from reference TRBV7-3 and TRBJ1-2, is GAGVSQTPSNKVTEKGKYVELRCDPISGHTALYWYRQSLGQGPEFLIYFQGTGAADDSGLPNDRFFAVRPEGSVSTLKIQRTERGDSAVYLCASRLDRVGVYGYTFGSGTRLTVV.

V usage is TRBV6-1 and J usage is TRBJ2-7; 9 bases map to TRBD1. The CDR3 covers 15 residues. CDR1 is MNHNS, CDR2 SASEGT, per germline. V was clipped by 7 bases and J by 4 bases; unmatched bases: 11. CDR3 amino acids: CASIKPGQGTYEQYF. DNA of the CDR3: TGTGCCAGCATCAAACCGGGACAGGGAACATACGAGCAGTACTTC.

This sequence joins TRBV30 and TRBJ1-6; D perhaps matches TRBD1 (6 bases). The CDR3 spans 14 residues. CDR1 and CDR2 from the germline V gene are GTSNPN and SVGIG (reference sequence). V was cut by 3 bases and J by 7 bases, with 13 bases left in between. This CDR3 is CAWRPGEGNSPLHF. The CDR3 DNA is TGTGCCTGGAGGCCAGGGGAGGGGAATTCACCCCTCCACTTT.

This clone was observed once. The chain couples TRBV5-6 to TRBJ2-2; TRBD1 matches 7 bases. Germline CDR1 SGHDT, CDR2 YYEEEE. Unmatched junction bases numbered 3, after V lost 2 bases and J lost 5 bases. The CDR3 runs to 14 residues. CDR3 sequence: CASSFDRETGELFF. In nucleotides, the CDR3 is TGTGCCAGCAGCTTTGACAGGGAAACCGGGGAGCTGTTTTTT.

This chain joins TRBV28 and TRBJ2-4; 9 nucleotides agree with TRBD2. The CDR3 runs 14 residues. V lost 6 bases to trimming and J lost 5 bases; unmatched junction nucleotides: 5. Germline loops: CDR1 MDHEN, CDR2 SYDVKM. CDR3 nucleotide sequence: TGTGCCAGCAGGACGGGACTAGCACAAAACATTCAGTACTTC. It encodes CASRTGLAQNIQYF.

The V call is TRBV7-2, the J call TRBJ1-5; D ambiguous. CDR1 is SGHTA and CDR2 is FQGNSA in the germline V gene. CDR3 length: 13 residues. V was shortened by 3 bases and J by 3 bases, with 6 bases between the two germline ends. Written as DNA, the CDR3 is TGTGCCAGCAGCTTGAGGGACAATCAGCCCCAGCATTTT. Translating it yields CASSLRDNQPQHF.

This rearrangement joins TRBV29-1 to TRBJ1-1; 7 nucleotides line up with TRBD1. CDR1 is SQVTM and CDR2 is ANQGSEA in the germline V gene. CDR3 length equals 14 residues. V dropped 7 bases and J dropped 5; count of bases not matched to a gene: 13. The CDR3 nucleotides are TGCAGCGCTACCAACAGGGGAAGGGGGACTGAAGCTTTCTTT. Translating gives CSATNRGRGTEAFF.

This clone was observed once. The chain recombines TRBV20-1 with TRBJ1-4; 7 bases align to TRBD1. This CDR3 spans 11 amino acids. After removal of 6 bases from V and 8 bases from J, the junction contained 3 bases not matched to a gene. The V gene's germline CDR1 is DFQATT and CDR2 SNEGSKA (reference sequence). The CDR3 DNA sequence: TGCAGTGCGAACAGGGGCGAAAAACTGTTTTTT. It specifies CSANRGEKLFF.

The rearrangement uses TRBV28 and TRBJ2-7, with D perhaps TRBD2 (7 bases). V was shortened by 7 bases and J by 3 bases, with 13 bases between the two germline ends. The CDR3 contains 13 residues. From germline, CDR1 is MDHEN and CDR2 SYDVKM. The CDR3 protein is CASTPGGFYEQYF. For the CDR3, the DNA is TGTGCCAGCACCCCGGGGGGCTTCTACGAGCAGTACTTC.